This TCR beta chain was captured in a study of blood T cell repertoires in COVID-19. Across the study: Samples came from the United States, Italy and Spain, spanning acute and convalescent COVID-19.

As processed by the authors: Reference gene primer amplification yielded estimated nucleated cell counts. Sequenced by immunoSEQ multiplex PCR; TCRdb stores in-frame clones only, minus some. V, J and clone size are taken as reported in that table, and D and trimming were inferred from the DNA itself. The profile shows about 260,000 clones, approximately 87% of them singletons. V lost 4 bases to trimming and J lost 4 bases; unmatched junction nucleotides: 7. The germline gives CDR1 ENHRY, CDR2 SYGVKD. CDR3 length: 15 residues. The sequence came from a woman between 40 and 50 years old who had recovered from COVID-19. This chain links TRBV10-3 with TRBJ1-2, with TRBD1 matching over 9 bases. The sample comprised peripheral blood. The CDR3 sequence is CAISAGQGSFYGYTF. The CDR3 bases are TGTGCCATCAGTGCCGGACAGGGGAGTTTCTATGGCTACACCTTC.